The 10 T cell receptor beta chains in this list originate from one sample, sequenced in a study of blood T cells in healthy people across ages (dated by TCRdb to between 2015 and 2016). The library relied on 5' RACE. A second PCR of roughly 7 to 11 cycles was run with a J-beta primer mix and a sample-barcoded 5' primer. TCRdb applied fastp at Q25 and MiXCR to the public reads, then kept only in-frame beta chains. Merged by CDR3 protein, the rows form single entries marked with the most common genes and DNA. The sample table lists around 1,800,000 distinct CDR3 sequences, roughly 43% of them with a count of one. 23% of the sample lies in the top ten. The material sequenced was blood. The receptors come from a human donor in good health.

This clonotype was seen a few times. This chain uses TRBV10-3 with TRBJ1-2; possible D gene TRBD1, 5 bases. This CDR3 is 14 amino acids long. V gave up 4 bases and J gave up 0 bases, with 9 bases separating them. Germline V lookup: CDR1 ENHRY, CDR2 SYGVKD. CDR3 sequence reads: CAISGTLANYGYTF. As DNA, the CDR3 is TGTGCCATCAGTGGGACACTAGCTAACTATGGCTACACCTTC.

The chain is built from TRBV11-3 and TRBJ2-1, with D perhaps matching TRBD1 (5 bases). From germline, CDR1 is SGHNT and CDR2 YENEEA. This CDR3 is 15 amino acids long. V lost 5 bases to trimming and J lost 2 bases, with 13 bases between them. This CDR3 is CASSTPDKPYNEQFF. In nucleotides, the CDR3 is TGTGCCAGCAGCACACCGGACAAACCCTACAATGAGCAGTTCTTC.

This clonotype was picked up a small number of times. V gene TRBV10-3 combines with J gene TRBJ2-3, with 11 bases identical to TRBD2. V lost 8 bases to trimming and J lost 0 bases; unmatched junction nucleotides: 4. The germline V gene has CDR1 ENHRY and CDR2 SYGVKD. The CDR3 consists of 15 residues. The CDR3 region has the DNA TGTGCCATCGGATGGACTAGCGGGAGCACAGATACGCAGTATTTT. Translation gives CAIGWTSGSTDTQYF.

V and J are TRBV6-5 and TRBJ2-1, with TRBD2 matching 10 bases. V gave up 0 bases and J gave up 1 base; unmatched junction bases: 3. Per the germline V gene, CDR1 is MNHEY and CDR2 is SVGAGI. The CDR3 loop spans 17 amino acids. The CDR3 loop reads CASSYSWTSGSYNEQFF. The DNA for the CDR3 is TGTGCCAGCAGTTACTCCTGGACTAGCGGTTCCTACAATGAGCAGTTCTTC.

The rearrangement joins TRBV28 to TRBJ2-1; TRBD2 agrees at 7 bases. CDR3 length: 14 amino acids. V shed 2 bases and J 5 bases; nucleotides not matched to a gene: 3. The germline CDR1 and CDR2 sequences are MDHEN and SYDVKM. The DNA of the CDR3 is TGTGCCAGCAGTTTAAGCGGGGCGCACAATGAGCAGTTCTTC. Amino acids: CASSLSGAHNEQFF.

This chain links TRBV4-2 with TRBJ1-2, with 10 nucleotides matching TRBD1. This CDR3 has 12 amino acids. V lost 9 bases to trimming and J lost 9 bases; unmatched junction nucleotides: 7. The germline V gene has CDR1 LGHNA and CDR2 YNFKEQ. The CDR3 DNA follows: TGTGCCAGTAGGACAGGGGGAGGAAGCTACACCTTC. This encodes CASRTGGGSYTF.

On this clonotype: The junction differs from germline at one of its ends, possibly a read error. V is TRBV6-1 and J is TRBJ2-7, with D perhaps matching TRBD2 (5 bases). There are 15 residues in the CDR3. From germline, CDR1 is MNHNS and CDR2 SASEGT. The CDR3 DNA sequence: TGTGCCGGCAGCCCCACCAGGAGGAGCTCCTACGAGCAGTACTTC. It yields the protein CAGSPTRRSSYEQYF.

Worth noting for this clonotype: Its ends do not fully match the called genes, so a read error is possible. The gene calls are TRBV7-2 and TRBJ1-2; 11 bases fit TRBD1. The V gene's germline CDR1 is SGHTA and CDR2 FQGNSA. The CDR3 runs 18 residues. The CDR3 nucleotides read TGTGCCAGCAGCTTATTAAGTTTGTGGGGACAGGGGGGCTATGGCTGCACCTTC. Protein product: CASSLLSLWGQGGYGCTF.

This clonotype was seen a handful of times. The chain combines TRBV7-9 with TRBJ2-1; the D is unclear. Germline-derived CDR1 and CDR2 are SEHNR and FQNEAQ (reference sequence). V dropped 4 bases and J dropped 7 bases, with 17 bases sitting between them. This CDR3 is built from 15 residues. In nucleotides, the CDR3 is TGTGCCAGCAGCTACCCTCAGACGGTCCGTAATGAGCAGTTCTTC. This codes for CASSYPQTVRNEQFF.

As to this clonotype: One end of the junction varies from germline; a read error may be responsible. The chain carries TRBV4-3 and TRBJ2-1; 10 nucleotides agree with TRBD2. Per germline, CDR1 LGHNA and CDR2 YSLEER. This CDR3 comprises 17 residues. The CDR3 DNA sequence: TGCGCCGGCAGCCAAGATAGTCTAGCGGGGGCCCGGAATGAGCAGTTCTTC. It yields the protein CAGSQDSLAGARNEQFF.